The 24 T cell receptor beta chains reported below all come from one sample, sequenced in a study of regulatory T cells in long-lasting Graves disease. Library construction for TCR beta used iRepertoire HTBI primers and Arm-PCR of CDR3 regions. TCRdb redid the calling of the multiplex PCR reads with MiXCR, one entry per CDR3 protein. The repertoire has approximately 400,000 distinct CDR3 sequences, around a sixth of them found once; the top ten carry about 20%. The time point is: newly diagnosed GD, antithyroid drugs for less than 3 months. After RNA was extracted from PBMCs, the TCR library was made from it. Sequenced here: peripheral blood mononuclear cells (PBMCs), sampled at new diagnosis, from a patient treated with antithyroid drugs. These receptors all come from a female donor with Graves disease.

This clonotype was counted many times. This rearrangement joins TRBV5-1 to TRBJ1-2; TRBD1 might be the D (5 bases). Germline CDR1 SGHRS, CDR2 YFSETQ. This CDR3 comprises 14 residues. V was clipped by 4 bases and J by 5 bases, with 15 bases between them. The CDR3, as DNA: TGCGCCAGCAGCATAGGGACGGTGGCATATGGCTACACCTTC. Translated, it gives CASSIGTVAYGYTF.

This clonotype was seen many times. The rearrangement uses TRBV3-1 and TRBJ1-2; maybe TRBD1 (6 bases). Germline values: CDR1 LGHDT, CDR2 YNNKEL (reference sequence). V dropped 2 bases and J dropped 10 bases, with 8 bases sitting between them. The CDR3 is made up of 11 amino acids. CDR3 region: CASSQTGSYTF. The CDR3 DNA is TGTGCCAGCAGCCAAACAGGGTCCTACACCTTC.

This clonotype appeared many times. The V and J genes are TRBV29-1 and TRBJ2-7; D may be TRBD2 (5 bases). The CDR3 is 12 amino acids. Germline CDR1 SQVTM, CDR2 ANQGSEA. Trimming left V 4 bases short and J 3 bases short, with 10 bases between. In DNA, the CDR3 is TGCAGCGTTGGGAGGAGGTACTACGAGCAGTACTTC. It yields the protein CSVGRRYYEQYF.

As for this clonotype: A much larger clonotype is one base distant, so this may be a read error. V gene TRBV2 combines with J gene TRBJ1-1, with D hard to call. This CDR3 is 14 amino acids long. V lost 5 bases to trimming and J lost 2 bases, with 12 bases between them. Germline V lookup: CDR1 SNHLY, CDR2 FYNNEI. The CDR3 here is CASSPLQINTEAFF. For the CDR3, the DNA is TGTGCCAGCAGTCCTTTACAGATAAACACTGAAGCTTTCTTT.

The CDR3 DNA reads as TGTGCCAGCAATTCCGGGACTAGCGGGATCCATGGGCAGTTCTTC. It is translated as CASNSGTSGIHGQFF. The V and J genes are TRBV12-3 or TRBV12-4 and TRBJ2-1; 13 bases fit TRBD2. This CDR3 comprises 15 residues. V dropped 7 bases and J dropped 12; count of bases not matched to a gene: 12.

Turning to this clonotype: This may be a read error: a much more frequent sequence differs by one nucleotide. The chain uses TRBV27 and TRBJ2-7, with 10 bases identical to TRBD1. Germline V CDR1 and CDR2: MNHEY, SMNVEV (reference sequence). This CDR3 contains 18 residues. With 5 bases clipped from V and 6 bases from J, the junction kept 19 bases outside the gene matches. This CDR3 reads CASSRDRGPPGGIREQYF. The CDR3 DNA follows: TGTGCCAGCAGTCGGGACAGGGGACCCCCCGGGGGTATTCGCGAGCAGTACTTC.

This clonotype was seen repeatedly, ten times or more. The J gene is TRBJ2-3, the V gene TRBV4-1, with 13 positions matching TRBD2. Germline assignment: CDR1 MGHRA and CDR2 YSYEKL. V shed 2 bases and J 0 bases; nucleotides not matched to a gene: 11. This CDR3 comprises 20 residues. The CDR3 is CASSQLSTGTSGTSTDTQYF. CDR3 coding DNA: TGCGCCAGCAGCCAACTCTCCACCGGGACTAGCGGGACCAGCACAGATACGCAGTATTTT.

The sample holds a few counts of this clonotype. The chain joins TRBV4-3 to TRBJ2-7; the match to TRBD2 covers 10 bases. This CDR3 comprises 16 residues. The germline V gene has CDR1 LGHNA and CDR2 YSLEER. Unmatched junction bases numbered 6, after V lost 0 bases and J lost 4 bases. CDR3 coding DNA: TGCGCCAGCAGCCAAGACCCAGCGGGAGGGCCATACGAGCAGTACTTC. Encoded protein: CASSQDPAGGPYEQYF.

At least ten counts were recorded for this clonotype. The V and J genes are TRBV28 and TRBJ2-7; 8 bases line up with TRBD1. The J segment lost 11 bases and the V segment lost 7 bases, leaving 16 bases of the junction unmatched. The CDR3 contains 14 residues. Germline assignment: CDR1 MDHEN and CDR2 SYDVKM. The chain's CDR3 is CASTQAGGAGTKYF. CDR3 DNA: TGTGCCAGCACTCAAGCAGGGGGCGCCGGGACAAAGTACTTC.

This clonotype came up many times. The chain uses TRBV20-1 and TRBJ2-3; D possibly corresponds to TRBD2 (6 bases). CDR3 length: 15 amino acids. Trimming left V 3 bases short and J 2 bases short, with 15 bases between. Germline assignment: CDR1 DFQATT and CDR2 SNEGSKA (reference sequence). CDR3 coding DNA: TGCAGTGCTAGGGAACCTGGAGGGCACACAGATACGCAGTATTTT. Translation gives CSAREPGGHTDTQYF.

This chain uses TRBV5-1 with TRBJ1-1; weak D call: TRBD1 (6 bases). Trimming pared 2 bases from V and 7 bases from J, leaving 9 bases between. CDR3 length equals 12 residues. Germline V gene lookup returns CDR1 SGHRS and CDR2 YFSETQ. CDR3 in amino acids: CASSLLDSEAFF. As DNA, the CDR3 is TGCGCCAGCAGCTTATTGGACAGTGAAGCTTTCTTT. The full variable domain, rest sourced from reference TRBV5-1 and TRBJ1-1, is KAGVTQTPRYLIKTRGQQVTLSCSPISGHRSVSWYQQTPGQGLQFLFEYFSETQRNKGNFPGRFSGRQFSNSRSEMNVSTLELGDSALYLCASSLLDSEAFFGQGTRLTVV.

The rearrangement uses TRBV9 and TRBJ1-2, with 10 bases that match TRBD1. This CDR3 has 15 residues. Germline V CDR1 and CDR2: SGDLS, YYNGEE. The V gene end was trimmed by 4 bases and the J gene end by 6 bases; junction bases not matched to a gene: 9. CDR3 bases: TGTGCCAGCAGCCCCCGGACAGGGGGAAGGAATGGCTACACCTTC. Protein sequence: CASSPRTGGRNGYTF.

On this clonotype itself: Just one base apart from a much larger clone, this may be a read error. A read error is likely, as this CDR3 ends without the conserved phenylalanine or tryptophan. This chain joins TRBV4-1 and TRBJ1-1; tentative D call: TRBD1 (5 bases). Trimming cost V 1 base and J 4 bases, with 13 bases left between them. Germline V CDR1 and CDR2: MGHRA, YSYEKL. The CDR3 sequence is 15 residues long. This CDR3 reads CASSQVVGEGTEAFC. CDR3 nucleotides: TGCGCCAGCAGCCAAGTCGTAGGGGAGGGCACTGAAGCTTTCTGT.

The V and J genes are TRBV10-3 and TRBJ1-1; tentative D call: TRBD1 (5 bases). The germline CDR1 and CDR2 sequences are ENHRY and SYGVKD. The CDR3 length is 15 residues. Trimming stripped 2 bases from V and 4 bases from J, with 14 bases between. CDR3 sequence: CAISEPISRGTEAFF. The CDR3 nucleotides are TGTGCCATCAGTGAGCCGATATCGAGGGGCACTGAAGCTTTCTTT.

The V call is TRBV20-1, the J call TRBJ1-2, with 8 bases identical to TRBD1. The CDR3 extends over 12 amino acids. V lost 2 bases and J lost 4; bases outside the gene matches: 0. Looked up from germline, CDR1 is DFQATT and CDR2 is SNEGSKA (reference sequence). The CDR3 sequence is CSARQGAYGYTF. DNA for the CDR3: TGCAGTGCTAGACAGGGGGCCTATGGCTACACCTTC.

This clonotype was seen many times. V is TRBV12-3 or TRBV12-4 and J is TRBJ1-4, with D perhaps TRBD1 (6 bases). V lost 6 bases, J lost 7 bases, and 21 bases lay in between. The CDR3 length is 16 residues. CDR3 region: CASRRAYRDPGEKLFF. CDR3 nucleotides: TGTGCCAGCAGGCGAGCCTACAGGGACCCGGGTGAAAAACTGTTTTTT.

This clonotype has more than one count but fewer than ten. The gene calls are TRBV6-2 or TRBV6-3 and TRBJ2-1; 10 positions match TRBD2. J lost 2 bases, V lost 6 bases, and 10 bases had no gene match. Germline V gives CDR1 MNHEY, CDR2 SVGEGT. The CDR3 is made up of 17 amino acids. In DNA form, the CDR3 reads TGTGCCAGCAGCCCTATGAGACTAGCGGGCCCCTACAATGAGCAGTTCTTC. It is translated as CASSPMRLAGPYNEQFF.

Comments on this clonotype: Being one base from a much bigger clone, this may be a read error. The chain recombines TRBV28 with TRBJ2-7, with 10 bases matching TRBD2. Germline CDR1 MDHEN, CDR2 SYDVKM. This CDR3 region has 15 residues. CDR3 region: CASSLRGLAAGEQHF. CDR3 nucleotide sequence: TGTGCCAGCAGTTTAAGAGGACTAGCGGCTGGGGAGCAGCACTTC.

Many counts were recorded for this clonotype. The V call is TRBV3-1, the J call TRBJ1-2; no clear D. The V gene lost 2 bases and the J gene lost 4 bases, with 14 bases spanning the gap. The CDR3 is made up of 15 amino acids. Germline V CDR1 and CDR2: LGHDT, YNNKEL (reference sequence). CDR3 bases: TGTGCCAGCAGCCAACAAATGGATACGATCTATGGCTACACCTTC. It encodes CASSQQMDTIYGYTF.

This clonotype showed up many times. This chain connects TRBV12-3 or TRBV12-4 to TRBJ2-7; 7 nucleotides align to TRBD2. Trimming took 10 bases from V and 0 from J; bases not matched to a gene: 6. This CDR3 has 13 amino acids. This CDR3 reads CAISAGRSYEQYF. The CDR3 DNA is TGTGCCATCTCAGCGGGACGCTCCTACGAGCAGTACTTC.

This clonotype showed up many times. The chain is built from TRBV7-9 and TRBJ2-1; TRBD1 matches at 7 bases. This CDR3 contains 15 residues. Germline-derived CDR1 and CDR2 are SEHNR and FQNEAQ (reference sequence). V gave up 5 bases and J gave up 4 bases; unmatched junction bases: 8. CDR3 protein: CASSPAGTEYNEQFF. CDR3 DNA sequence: TGTGCCAGCAGCCCCGCCGGGACAGAGTACAATGAGCAGTTCTTC.

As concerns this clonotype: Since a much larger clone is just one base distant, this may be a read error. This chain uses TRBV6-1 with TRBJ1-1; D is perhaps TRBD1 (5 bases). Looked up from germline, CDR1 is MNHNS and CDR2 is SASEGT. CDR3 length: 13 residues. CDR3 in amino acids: CASLRVSDTEALF. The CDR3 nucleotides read TGTGCCAGCCTCAGGGTATCGGACACTGAAGCTCTCTTT.

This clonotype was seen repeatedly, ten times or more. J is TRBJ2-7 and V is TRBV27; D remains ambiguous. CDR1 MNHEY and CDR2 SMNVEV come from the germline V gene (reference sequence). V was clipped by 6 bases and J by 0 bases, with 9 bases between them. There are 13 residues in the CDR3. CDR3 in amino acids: CASSGLSSYEQYF. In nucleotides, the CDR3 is TGTGCCAGCAGCGGCCTTAGCTCCTACGAGCAGTACTTC.

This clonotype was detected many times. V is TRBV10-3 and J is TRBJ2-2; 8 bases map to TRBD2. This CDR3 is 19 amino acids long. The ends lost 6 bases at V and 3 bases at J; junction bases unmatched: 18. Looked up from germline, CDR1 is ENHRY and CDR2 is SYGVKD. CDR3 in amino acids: CAIRGNREQTSVDTGELFF. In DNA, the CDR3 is TGTGCCATCAGGGGGAATCGGGAGCAGACTAGCGTAGACACCGGGGAGCTGTTTTTT.